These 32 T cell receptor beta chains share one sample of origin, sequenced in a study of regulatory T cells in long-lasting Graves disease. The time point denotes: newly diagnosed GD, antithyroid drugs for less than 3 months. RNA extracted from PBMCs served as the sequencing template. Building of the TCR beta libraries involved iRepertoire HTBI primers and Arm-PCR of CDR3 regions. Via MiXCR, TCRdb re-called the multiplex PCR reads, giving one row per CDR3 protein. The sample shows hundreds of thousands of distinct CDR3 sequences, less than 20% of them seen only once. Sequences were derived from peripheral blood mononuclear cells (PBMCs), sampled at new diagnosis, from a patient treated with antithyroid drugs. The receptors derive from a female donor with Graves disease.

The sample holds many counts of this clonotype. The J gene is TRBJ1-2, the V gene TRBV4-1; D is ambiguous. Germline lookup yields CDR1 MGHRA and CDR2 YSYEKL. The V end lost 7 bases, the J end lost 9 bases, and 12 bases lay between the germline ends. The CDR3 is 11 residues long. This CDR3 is CASIGGVCYTF. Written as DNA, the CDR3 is TGCGCCAGCATCGGAGGAGTGTGCTACACCTTC.

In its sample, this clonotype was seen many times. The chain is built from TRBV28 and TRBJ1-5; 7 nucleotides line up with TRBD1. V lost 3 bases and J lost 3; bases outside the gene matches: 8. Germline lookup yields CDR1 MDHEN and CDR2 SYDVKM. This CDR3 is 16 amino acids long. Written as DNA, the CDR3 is TGTGCCAGCAGTTTTCCCCCGACAGGGCTCAATCAGCCCCAGCATTTT. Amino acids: CASSFPPTGLNQPQHF. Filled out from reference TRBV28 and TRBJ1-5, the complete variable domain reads DVKVTQSSRYLVKRTGEKVFLECVQDMDHENMFWYRQDPGLGLRLIYFSYDVKMKEKGDIPEGYSVSREKKERFSLILESASTNQTSMYLCASSFPPTGLNQPQHFGDGTRLSIL.

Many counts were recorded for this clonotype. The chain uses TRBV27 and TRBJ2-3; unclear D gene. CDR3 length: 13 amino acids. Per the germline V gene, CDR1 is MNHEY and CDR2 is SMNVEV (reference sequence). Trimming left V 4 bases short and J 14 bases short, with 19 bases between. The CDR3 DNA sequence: TGTGCCAGCAGTTCCGGAGCCCCGGGCCTTGGGTATTTT. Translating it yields CASSSGAPGLGYF.

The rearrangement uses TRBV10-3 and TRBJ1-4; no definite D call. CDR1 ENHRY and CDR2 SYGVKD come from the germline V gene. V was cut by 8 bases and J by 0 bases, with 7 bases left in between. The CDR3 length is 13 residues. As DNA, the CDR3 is TGTGCCATCTCAGATACAACTAATGAAAAACTGTTTTTT. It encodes CAISDTTNEKLFF.

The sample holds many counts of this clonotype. The CDR3 DNA sequence: TGTGCCAGCAGTGATTGGCAGGGGGAAGACTATGGCTACACCTTC. Protein: CASSDWQGEDYGYTF. The chain recombines TRBV2 with TRBJ1-2; 7 bases line up with TRBD1. The trim removed 3 bases at V and 3 bases at J, leaving 7 bases unmatched. This CDR3 spans 15 amino acids. The germline gives CDR1 SNHLY, CDR2 FYNNEI. The complete variable domain, with remaining parts taken from reference TRBV2 and TRBJ1-2, reads EPEVTQTPSHQVTQMGQEVILRCVPISNHLYFYWYRQILGQKVEFLVSFYNNEISEKSEIFDDQFSVERPDGSNFTLKIRSTKLEDSAMYFCASSDWQGEDYGYTFGSGTRLTVV.

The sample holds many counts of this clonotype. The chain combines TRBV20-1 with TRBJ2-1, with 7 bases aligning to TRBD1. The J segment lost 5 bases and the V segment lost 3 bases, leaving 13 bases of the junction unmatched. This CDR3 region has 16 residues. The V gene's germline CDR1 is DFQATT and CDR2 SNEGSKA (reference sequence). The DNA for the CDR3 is TGCAGTGCTAGCATCCCACGTCCGGGACAGCACAATGAGCAGTTCTTC. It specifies CSASIPRPGQHNEQFF.

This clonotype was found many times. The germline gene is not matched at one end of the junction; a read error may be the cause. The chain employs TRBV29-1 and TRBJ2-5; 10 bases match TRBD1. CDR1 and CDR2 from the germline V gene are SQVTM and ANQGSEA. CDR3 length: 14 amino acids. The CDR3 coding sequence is TGCAGCGTTAAAGACAGGGGGCGACAAGAGACCCAGTACTTC. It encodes CSVKDRGRQETQYF.

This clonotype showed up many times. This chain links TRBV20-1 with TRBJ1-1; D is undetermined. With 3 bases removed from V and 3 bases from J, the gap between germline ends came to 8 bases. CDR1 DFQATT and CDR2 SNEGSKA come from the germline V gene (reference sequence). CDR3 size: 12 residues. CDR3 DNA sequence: TGCAGTGCTAGTCGTTTGGACACTGAAGCTTTCTTT. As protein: CSASRLDTEAFF.

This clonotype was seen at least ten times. In nucleotides, the CDR3 is TGTGCCAGCAGCCCCAACACCGGGGAGCTGTTTTTT. Translated, it gives CASSPNTGELFF. The rearrangement joins TRBV9 to TRBJ2-2; D not certain. CDR3 length: 12 residues. Trimming cost V 4 bases and J 2 bases, with 3 bases left between them. Germline-derived CDR1 and CDR2 are SGDLS and YYNGEE.

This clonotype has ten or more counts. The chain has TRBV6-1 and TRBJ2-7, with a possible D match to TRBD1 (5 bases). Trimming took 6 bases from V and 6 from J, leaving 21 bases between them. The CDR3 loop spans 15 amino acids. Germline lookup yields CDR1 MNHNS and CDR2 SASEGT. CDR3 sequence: CASSPIAKGKGEQYF. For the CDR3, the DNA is TGTGCCAGCAGCCCAATCGCCAAGGGGAAGGGCGAGCAGTACTTC.

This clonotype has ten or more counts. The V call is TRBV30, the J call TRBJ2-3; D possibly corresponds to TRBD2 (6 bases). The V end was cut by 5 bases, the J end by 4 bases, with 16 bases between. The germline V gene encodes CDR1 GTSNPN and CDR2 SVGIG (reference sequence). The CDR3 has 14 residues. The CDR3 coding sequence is TGTGCCTGGGCGGGACTTCCGAGGGCAGATACGCAGTATTTT. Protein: CAWAGLPRADTQYF.

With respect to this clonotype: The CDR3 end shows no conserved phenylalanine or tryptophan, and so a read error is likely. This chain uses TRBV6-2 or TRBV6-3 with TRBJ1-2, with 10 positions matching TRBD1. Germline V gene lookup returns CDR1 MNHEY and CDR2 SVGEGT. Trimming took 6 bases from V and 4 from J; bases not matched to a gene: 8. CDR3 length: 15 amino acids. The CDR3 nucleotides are TGTGCCAGCAGGAGAACCGGGACAGGGGCCTATGGCTACACCCTC. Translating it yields CASRRTGTGAYGYTL.

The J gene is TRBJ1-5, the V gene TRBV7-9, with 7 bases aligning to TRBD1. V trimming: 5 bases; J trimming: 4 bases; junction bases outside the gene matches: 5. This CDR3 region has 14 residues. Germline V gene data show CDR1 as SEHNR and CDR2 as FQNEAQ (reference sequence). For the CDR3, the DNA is TGTGCCAGCAGCACGGGACAGATAAATCAGCCCCAGCATTTT. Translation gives CASSTGQINQPQHF.

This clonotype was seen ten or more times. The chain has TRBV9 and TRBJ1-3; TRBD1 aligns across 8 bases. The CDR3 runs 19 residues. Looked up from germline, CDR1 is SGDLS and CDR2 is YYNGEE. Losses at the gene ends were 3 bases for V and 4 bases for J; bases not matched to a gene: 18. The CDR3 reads CASSAEGTGTGGRGNTIYF. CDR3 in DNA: TGTGCCAGCAGCGCGGAAGGGACTGGTACAGGGGGTAGGGGAAACACCATATATTTT.

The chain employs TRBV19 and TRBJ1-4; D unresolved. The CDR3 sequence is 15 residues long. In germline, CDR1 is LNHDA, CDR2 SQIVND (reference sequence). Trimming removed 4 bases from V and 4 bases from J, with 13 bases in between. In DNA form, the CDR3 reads TGTGCCAGTAGTAGATCGCAGCGAGTTAATGAAAAACTGTTTTTT. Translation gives CASSRSQRVNEKLFF.

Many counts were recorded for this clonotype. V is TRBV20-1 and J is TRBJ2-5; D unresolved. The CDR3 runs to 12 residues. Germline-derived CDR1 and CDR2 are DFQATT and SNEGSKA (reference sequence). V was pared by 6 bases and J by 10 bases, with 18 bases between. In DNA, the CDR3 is TGCAGTGCGGTTGACAACTGGGCAGGCCAGTACTTC. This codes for CSAVDNWAGQYF.

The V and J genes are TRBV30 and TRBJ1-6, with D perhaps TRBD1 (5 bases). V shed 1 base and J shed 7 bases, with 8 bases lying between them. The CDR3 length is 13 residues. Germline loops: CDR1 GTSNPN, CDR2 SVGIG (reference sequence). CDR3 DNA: TGTGCCTGGAGTGATGGGGGAAATTCACCCCTCCACTTT. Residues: CAWSDGGNSPLHF.

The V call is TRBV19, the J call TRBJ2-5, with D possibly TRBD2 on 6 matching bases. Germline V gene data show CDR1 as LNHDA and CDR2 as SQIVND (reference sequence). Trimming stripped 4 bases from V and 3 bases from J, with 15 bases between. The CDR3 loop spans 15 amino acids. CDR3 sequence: CASSTTGLREETQYF. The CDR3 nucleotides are TGTGCCAGTAGTACGACGGGACTTAGGGAAGAGACCCAGTACTTC.

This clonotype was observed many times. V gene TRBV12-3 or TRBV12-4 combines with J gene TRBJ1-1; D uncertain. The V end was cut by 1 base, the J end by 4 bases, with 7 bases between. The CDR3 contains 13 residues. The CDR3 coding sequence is TGTGCCAGCAGTTTAGACTTTCCCACTGAAGCTTTCTTT. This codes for CASSLDFPTEAFF.

The CDR3 here is CASSFEPGQGAGGANVLTF. CDR3 nucleotide sequence: TGTGCCAGCAGCTTCGAGCCCGGACAGGGGGCGGGTGGGGCCAACGTCCTGACTTTC. V and J are TRBV7-9 and TRBJ2-6; 11 bases fit TRBD1. V was clipped by 3 bases and J by 3 bases; unmatched bases: 10. Per the germline V gene, CDR1 is SEHNR and CDR2 is FQNEAQ (reference sequence). CDR3 length: 19 amino acids.

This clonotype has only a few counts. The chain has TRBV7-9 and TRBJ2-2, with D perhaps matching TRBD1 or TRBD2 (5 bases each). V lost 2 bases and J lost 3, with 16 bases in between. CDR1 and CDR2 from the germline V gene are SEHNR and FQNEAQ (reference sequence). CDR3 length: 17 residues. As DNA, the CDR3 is TGTGCCAGCAGCTTACGACGGCTTGGGGGAGACACCGGGGAGCTGTTTTTT. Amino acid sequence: CASSLRRLGGDTGELFF.

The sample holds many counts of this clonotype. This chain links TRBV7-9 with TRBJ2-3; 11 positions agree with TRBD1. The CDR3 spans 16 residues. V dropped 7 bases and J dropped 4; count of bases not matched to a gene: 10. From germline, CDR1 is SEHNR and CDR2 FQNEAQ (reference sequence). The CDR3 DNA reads TGTGCCAGCAACAACCCCCCGGGACAGGGGGCAGATACGCAGTATTTT. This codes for CASNNPPGQGADTQYF.

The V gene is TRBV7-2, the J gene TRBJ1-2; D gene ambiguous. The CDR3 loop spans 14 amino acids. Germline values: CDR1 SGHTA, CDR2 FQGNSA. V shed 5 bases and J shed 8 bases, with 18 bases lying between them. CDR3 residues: CASSQSRTVPGYTF. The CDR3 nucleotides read TGTGCCAGCAGCCAGTCACGGACGGTTCCGGGCTACACCTTC. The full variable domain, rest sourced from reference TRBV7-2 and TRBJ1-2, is GAGVSQSPSNKVTEKGKDVELRCDPISGHTALYWYRQSLGQGLEFLIYFQGNSAPDKSGLPSDRFSAERTGGSVSTLTIQRTQQEDSAVYLCASSQSRTVPGYTFGSGTRLTVV.

The CDR3 here is CASSLIGRDYGYTF. CDR3 sequence (DNA): TGTGCCAGCAGCTTGATTGGCAGGGACTATGGCTACACCTTC. The chain employs TRBV11-2 and TRBJ1-2; D might be TRBD1 (5 bases). CDR3 size: 14 residues. CDR1 is SGHAT, CDR2 FQNNGV, per germline. V shed 3 bases and J shed 3 bases, with 11 bases lying between them.

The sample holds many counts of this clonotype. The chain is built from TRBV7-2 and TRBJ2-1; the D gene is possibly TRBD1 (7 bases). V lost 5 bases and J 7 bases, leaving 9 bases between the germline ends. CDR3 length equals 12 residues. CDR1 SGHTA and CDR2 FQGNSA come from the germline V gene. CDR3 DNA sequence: TGTGCCAGCAGCGCAGGGGGGAATGAGCAGTTCTTC. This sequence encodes CASSAGGNEQFF.

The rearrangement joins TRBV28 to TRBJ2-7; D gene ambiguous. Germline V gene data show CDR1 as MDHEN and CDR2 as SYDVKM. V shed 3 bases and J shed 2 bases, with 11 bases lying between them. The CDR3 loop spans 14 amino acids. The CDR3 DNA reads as TGTGCCAGCAGTTTTATCCCCAATACCTACGAGCAGTACTTC. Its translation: CASSFIPNTYEQYF.

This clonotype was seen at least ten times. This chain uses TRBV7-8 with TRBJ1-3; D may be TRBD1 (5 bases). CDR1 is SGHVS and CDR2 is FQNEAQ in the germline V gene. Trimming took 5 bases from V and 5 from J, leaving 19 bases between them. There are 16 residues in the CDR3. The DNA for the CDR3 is TGTGCCAGCAGCCCAGGGTGGGGGTCTAGAAGAAACACCATATATTTT. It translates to CASSPGWGSRRNTIYF.

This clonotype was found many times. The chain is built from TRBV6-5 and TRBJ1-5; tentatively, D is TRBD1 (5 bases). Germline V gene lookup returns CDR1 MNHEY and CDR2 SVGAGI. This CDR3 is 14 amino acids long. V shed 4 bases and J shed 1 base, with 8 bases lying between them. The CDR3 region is CASSSGSSNQPQHF. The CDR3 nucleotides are TGTGCCAGCAGTTCAGGGTCAAGCAATCAGCCCCAGCATTTT.

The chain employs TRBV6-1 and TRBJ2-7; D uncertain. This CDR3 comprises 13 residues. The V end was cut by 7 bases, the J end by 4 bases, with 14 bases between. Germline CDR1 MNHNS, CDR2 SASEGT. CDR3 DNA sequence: TGTGCCAGCACGGTCTCAACCGGGTACGAGCAGTACTTC. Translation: CASTVSTGYEQYF.

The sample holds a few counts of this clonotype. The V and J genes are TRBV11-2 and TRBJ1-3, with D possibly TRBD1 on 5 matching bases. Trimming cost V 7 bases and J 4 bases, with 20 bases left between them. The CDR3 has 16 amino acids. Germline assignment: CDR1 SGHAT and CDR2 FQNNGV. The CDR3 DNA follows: TGTGCCAGCACCCCCCTGATCGGGGGATCCGGAAACACCATATATTTT. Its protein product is CASTPLIGGSGNTIYF.

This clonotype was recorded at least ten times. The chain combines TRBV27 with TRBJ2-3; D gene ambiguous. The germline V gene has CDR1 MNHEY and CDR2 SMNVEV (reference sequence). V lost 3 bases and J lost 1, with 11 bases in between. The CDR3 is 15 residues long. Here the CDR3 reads CASSLSPAGTDTQYF. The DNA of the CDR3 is TGTGCCAGCAGTTTGTCCCCCGCGGGCACAGATACGCAGTATTTT.

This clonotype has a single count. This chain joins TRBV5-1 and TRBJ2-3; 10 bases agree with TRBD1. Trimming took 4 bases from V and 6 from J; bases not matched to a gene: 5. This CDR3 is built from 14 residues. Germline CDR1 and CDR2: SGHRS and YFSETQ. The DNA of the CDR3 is TGCGCCAGCAGCCGGACAGGGGGAGGGGATACGCAGTATTTT. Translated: CASSRTGGGDTQYF.